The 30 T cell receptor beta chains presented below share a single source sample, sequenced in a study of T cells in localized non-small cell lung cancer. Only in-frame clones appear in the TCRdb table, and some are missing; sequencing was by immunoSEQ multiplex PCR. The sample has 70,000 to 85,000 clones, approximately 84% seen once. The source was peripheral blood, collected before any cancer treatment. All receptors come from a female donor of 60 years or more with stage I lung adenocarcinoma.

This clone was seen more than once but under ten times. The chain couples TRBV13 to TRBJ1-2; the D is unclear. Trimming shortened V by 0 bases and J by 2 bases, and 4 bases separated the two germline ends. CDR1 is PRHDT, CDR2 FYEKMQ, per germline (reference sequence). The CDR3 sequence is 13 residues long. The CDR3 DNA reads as TGTGCCAGCAGCTTAGGACCCAACTATGGCTACACCTTC. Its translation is CASSLGPNYGYTF.

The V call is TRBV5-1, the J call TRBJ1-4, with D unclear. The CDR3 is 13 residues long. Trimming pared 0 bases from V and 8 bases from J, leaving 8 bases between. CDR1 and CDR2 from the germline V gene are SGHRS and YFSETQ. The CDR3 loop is CASSLESREKLFF. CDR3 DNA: TGCGCCAGCAGCTTGGAGTCCAGAGAAAAACTGTTTTTT. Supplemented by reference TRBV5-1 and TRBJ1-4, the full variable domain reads KAGVTQTPRYLIKTRGQQVTLSCSPISGHRSVSWYQQTPGQGLQFLFEYFSETQRNKGNFPGRFSGRQFSNSRSEMNVSTLELGDSALYLCASSLESREKLFFGSGTQLSVL.

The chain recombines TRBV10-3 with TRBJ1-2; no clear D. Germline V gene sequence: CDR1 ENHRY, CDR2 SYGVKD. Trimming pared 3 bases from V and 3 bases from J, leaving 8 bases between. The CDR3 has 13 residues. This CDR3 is CAISDEVYYGYTF. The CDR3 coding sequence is TGTGCCATCAGTGATGAGGTTTACTATGGCTACACCTTC.

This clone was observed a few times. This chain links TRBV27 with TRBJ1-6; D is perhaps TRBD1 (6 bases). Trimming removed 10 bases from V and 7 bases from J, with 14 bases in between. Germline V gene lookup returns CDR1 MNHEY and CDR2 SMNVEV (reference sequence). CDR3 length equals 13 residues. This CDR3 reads CATAGAWNSPLHF. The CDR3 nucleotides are TGTGCCACCGCAGGGGCGTGGAATTCACCCCTCCACTTT.

CDR3: CASSYSAAGIGEQYF. In DNA form, the CDR3 reads TGTGCCAGCAGTTACTCGGCTGCAGGGATCGGCGAGCAGTACTTC. The rearrangement joins TRBV6-6 to TRBJ2-7; weak D call: TRBD1 (5 bases). The CDR3 spans 15 residues. V lost 0 bases to trimming and J lost 6 bases, with 15 bases between them. The germline gives CDR1 MNHNY, CDR2 SVGAGI (reference sequence).

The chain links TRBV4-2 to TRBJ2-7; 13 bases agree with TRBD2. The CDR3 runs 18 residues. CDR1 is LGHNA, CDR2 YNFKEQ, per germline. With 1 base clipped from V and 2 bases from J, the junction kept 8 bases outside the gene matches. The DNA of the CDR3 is TGTGCCAGCAGCCAAGTTCTGACTAGCGGGGGGCCTACCTACGAGCAGTACTTC. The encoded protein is CASSQVLTSGGPTYEQYF.

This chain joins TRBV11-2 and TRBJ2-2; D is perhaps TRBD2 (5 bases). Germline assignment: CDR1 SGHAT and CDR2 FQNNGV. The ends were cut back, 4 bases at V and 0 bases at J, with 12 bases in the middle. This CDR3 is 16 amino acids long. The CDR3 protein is CASSSRVYANTGELFF. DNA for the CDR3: TGTGCCAGCAGCTCGAGGGTGTACGCGAACACCGGGGAGCTGTTTTTT.

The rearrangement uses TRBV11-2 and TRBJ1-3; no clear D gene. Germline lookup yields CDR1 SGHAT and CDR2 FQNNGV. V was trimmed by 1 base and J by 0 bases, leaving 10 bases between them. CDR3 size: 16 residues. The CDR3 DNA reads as TGTGCCAGCAGCTTAGCTCCGTTTAGCTCTGGAAACACCATATATTTT. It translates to CASSLAPFSSGNTIYF.

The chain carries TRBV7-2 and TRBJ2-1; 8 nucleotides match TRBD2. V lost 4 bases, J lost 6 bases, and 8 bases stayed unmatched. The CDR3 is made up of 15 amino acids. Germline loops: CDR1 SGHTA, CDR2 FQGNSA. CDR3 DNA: TGTGCCAGCAGCTCGTCCTCCCTAGCGGGCAATGAGCAGTTCTTC. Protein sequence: CASSSSSLAGNEQFF. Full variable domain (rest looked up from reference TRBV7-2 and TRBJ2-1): GAGVSQSPSNKVTEKGKDVELRCDPISGHTALYWYRQSLGQGLEFLIYFQGNSAPDKSGLPSDRFSAERTGGSVSTLTIQRTQQEDSAVYLCASSSSSLAGNEQFFGPGTRLTVL.

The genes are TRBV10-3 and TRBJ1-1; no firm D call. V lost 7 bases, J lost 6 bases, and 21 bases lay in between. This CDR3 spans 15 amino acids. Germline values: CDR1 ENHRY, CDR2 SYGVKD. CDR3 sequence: CAITVIKDPLAEAFF. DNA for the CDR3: TGTGCCATCACAGTCATCAAAGATCCTTTAGCTGAAGCTTTCTTT.

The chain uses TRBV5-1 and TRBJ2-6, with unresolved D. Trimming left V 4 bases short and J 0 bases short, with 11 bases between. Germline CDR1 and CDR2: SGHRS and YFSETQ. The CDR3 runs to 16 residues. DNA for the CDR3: TGCGCCAGCAGCATTTACTACAGCTCTGGGGCCAACGTCCTGACTTTC. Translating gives CASSIYYSSGANVLTF. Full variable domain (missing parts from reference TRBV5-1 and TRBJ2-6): KAGVTQTPRYLIKTRGQQVTLSCSPISGHRSVSWYQQTPGQGLQFLFEYFSETQRNKGNFPGRFSGRQFSNSRSEMNVSTLELGDSALYLCASSIYYSSGANVLTFGAGSRLTVL.

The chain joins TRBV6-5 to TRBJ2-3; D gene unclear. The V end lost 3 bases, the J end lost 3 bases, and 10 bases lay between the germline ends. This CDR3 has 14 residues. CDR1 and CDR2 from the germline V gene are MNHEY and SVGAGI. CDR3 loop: CASSYSLWTDTQYF. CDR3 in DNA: TGTGCCAGCAGTTATAGTCTTTGGACAGATACGCAGTATTTT.

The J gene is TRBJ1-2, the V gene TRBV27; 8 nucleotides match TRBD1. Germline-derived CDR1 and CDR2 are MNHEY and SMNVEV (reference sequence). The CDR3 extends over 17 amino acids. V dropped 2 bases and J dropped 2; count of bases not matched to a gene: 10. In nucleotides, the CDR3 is TGTGCCAGCAGTTTAGGGTTGGGACAGGCCGGGAACTATGGCTACACCTTC. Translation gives CASSLGLGQAGNYGYTF.

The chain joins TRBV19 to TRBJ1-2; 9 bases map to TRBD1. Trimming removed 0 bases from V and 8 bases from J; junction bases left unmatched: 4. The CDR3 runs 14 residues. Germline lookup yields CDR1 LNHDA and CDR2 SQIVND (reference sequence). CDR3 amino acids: CASSIEPGTGGYTF. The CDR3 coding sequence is TGTGCCAGTAGTATAGAACCCGGGACAGGGGGCTACACCTTC.

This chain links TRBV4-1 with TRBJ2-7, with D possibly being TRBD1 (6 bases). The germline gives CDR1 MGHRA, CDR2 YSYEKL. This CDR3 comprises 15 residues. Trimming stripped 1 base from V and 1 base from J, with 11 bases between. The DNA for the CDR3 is TGCGCCAGCAGCCAAGCAGGGGCCGGATCCTACGAGCAGTACTTC. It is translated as CASSQAGAGSYEQYF.

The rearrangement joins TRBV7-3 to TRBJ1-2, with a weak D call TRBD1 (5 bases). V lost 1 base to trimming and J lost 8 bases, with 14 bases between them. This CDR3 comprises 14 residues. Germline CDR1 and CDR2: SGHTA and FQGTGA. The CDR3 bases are TGTGCCAGCAGCTTAAATGCCAGGGAGGGCGGCTACACCTTC. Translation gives CASSLNAREGGYTF.

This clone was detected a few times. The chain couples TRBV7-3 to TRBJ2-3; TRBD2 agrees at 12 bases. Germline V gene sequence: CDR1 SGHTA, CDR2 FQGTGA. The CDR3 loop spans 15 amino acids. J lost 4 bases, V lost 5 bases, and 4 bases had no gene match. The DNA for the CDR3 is TGTGCCAGCAGCACGACTAGCGGGAGCCCAGATACGCAGTATTTT. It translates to CASSTTSGSPDTQYF.

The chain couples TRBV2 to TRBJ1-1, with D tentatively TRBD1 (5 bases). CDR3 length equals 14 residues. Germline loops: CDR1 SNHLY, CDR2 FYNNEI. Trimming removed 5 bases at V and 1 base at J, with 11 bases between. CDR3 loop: CASSSQGENTEAFF. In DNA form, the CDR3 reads TGTGCCAGCAGTTCCCAGGGTGAGAACACTGAAGCTTTCTTT.

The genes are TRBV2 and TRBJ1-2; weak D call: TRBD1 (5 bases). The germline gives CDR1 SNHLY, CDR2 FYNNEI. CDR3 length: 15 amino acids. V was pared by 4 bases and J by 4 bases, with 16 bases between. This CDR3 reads CASSVGQGGFYGYTF. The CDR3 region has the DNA TGTGCCAGCAGTGTGGGGCAGGGCGGATTCTATGGCTACACCTTC.

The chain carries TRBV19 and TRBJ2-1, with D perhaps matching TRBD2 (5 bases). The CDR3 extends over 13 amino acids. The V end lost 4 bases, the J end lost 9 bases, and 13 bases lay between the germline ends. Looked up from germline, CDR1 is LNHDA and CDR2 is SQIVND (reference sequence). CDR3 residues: CASSKLGGAEQFF. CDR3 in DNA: TGTGCCAGTAGTAAACTAGGTGGTGCTGAGCAGTTCTTC.

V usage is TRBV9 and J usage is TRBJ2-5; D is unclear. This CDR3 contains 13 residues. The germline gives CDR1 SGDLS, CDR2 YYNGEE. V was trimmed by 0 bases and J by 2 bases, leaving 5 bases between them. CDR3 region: CASSVDQQETQYF. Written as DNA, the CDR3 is TGTGCCAGCAGCGTAGATCAACAAGAGACCCAGTACTTC.

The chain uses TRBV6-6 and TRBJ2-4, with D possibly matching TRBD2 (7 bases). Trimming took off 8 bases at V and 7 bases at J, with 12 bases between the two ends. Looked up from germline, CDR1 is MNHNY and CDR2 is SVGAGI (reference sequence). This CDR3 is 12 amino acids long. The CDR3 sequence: CASRGGGNIQYF. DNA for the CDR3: TGTGCCAGCCGAGGGGGGGGGAACATTCAGTACTTC.

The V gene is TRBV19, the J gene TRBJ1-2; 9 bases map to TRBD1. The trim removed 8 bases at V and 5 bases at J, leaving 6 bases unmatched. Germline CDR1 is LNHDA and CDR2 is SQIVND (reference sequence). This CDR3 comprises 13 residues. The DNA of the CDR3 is TGTGCCAGTCGGGACAGGGTGGGGTATGGCTACACCTTC. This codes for CASRDRVGYGYTF.

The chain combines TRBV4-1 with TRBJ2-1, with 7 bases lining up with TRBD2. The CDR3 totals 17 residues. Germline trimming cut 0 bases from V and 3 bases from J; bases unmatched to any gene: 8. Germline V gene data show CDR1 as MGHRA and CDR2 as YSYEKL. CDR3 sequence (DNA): TGCGCCAGCAGCCAAGATGGATTGGCGGGAGTCTACAATGAGCAGTTCTTC. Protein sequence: CASSQDGLAGVYNEQFF.

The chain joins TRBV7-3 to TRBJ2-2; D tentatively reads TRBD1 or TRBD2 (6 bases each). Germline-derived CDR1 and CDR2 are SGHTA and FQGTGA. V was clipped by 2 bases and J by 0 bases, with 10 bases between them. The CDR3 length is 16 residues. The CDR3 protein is CASSLGGGSNTGELFF. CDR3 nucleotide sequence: TGTGCCAGCAGCTTAGGAGGGGGATCGAACACCGGGGAGCTGTTTTTT.

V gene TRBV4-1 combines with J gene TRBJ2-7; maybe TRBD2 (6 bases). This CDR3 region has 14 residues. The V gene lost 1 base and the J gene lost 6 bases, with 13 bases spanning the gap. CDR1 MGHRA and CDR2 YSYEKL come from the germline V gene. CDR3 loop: CASSQGGDRSEQYF. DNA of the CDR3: TGCGCCAGCAGCCAAGGCGGGGACCGCTCCGAGCAGTACTTC.

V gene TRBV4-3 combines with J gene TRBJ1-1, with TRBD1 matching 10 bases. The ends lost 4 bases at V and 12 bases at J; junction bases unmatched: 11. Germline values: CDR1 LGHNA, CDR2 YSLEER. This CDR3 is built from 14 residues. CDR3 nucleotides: TGCGCCAGCAGCCCCTGGCCGGGACAGGGGATTTCTTTCTTT. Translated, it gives CASSPWPGQGISFF.

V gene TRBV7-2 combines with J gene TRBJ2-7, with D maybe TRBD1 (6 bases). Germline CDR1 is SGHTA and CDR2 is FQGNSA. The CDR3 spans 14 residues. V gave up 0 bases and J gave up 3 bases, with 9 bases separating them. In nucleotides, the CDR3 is TGTGCCAGCAGCTTAGCAATGACAGGCTACGAGCAGTACTTC. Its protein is CASSLAMTGYEQYF.

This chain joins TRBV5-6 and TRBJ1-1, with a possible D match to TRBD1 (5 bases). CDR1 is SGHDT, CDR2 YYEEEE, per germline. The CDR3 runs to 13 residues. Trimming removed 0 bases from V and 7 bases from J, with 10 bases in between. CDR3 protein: CASSLGVGGEAFF. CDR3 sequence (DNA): TGTGCCAGCAGCTTGGGGGTCGGGGGTGAAGCTTTCTTT.

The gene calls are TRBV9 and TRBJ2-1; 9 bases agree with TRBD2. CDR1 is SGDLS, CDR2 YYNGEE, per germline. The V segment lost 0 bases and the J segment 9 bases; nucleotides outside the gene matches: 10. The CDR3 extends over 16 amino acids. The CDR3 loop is CASSVAGAGGSREQFF. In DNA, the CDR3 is TGTGCCAGCAGCGTAGCAGGAGCGGGAGGATCTCGTGAGCAGTTCTTC. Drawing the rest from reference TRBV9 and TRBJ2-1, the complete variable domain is DSGVTQTPKHLITATGQRVTLRCSPRSGDLSVYWYQQSLDQGLQFLIQYYNGEERAKGNILERFSAQQFPDLHSELNLSSLELGDSALYFCASSVAGAGGSREQFFGPGTRLTVL.